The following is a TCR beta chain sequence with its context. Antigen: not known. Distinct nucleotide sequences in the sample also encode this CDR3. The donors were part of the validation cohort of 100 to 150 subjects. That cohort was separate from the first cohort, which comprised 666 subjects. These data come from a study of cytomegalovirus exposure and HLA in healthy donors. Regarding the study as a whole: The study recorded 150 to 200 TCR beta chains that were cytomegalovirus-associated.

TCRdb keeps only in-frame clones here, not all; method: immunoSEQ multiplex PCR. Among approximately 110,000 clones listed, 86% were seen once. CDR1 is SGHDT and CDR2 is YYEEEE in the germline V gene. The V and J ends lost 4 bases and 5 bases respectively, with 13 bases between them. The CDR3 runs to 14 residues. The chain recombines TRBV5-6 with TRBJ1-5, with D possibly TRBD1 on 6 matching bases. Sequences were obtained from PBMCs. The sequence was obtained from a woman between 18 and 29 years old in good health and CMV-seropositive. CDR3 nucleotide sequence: TGTGCCAGCAGCCAACAGGGTTTGGATCAGCCCCAGCATTTT. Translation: CASSQQGLDQPQHF.